This TCR beta chain was documented in a study of blood T cell repertoires in COVID-19. As for the study in general: T cells, B-cell-depleted T cells, or PBMCs provided the cDNA or gDNA that served as material.

Some clones are missing from TCRdb's copy, which holds only in-frame ones; the method was immunoSEQ multiplex PCR. The table includes approximately 31,000 clones, approximately 85% detected once. This CDR3 spans 16 amino acids. Germline CDR1 and CDR2: MDHEN and SYDVKM. Trimming removed 7 bases from V and 2 bases from J; junction bases left unmatched: 9. The J gene is TRBJ2-3, the V gene TRBV28; TRBD2 aligns across 10 bases. This TCR came from a man older than 75 with active COVID-19. The specimen was peripheral blood. The chain's CDR3 is CASIENSGGNTDTQYF. In nucleotides, the CDR3 is TGTGCCAGCATTGAGAATAGCGGGGGGAACACAGATACGCAGTATTTT.